This T cell receptor beta chain was retrieved from a study of T cells in Graves' hyperthyroidism and ophthalmopathy. Across the study: At initial diagnosis, before any treatment had begun, peripheral blood was obtained.

Each diagnosis drew on symptoms, thyroxine, TRAb, thyroid ultrasound and orbital computed tomography findings. An approximately 10 ml volume of fresh peripheral blood provided the PBMCs. This clonotype was seen repeatedly, ten times or more. Its antigen is unknown. Study-level findings and limits: The authors' 13 V-J model separated ophthalmopathy from stable hyperthyroidism.

There are 16 residues in the CDR3. Germline V lookup: CDR1 DFQATT, CDR2 SNEGSKA (reference sequence). Trimming pared 1 base from V and 3 bases from J, leaving 18 bases between. Amplified TCR beta CDR3 regions came from RNA transcripts. The study used the HTBI primer set for a first-round RT-PCR of the TCR CDR3. TCRdb independently ran MiXCR on the multiplex PCR reads; one entry per CDR3 protein. The data show 400,000 to 550,000 distinct CDR3 sequences, approximately 25% seen once. Sequenced: blood. The V gene is TRBV20-1, the J gene TRBJ1-1, with a tentative D call TRBD1 (5 bases). The receptor comes from a young woman with Graves' ophthalmopathy. The CDR3 DNA reads TGCAGTGCTAGAGGCACGGGGGAGGGTATCGACACTGAAGCTTTCTTT. Translating gives CSARGTGEGIDTEAFF.